The clone carrying this T cell receptor (beta chain) occurred many times. Primers used in a second PCR of about 6 to 11 cycles were a sample-barcoded 5' primer and a J-beta primer mix. Using its own MiXCR run on the 5' RACE reads, TCRdb lists one record per CDR3 protein. The sample lists hundreds of thousands of distinct CDR3 sequences, around 46% occurring once. These data are taken from a study of blood T cells in healthy people across ages. V was shortened by 5 bases and J by 4 bases, with 11 bases between the two germline ends. There are 13 residues in the CDR3. The J gene is TRBJ1-2, the V gene TRBV12-3 or TRBV12-4; D unclear. The specimen sequenced was blood. This receptor was taken from a woman aged 60-75 years in good health. The CDR3 region has the DNA TGTGCCAGCAGTACACGGACGGGCTATGGCTACACCTTC. The encoded protein is CASSTRTGYGYTF.